This T cell receptor beta chain was recorded in a study of T cell responses to AZD1222 COVID-19 vaccine (TCRdb year 2021). Regarding the study in general: Because spike-specific TCR depth and breadth did not differ between the two schedules, AZD1222 recipients who got a second dose at roughly 4 weeks were pooled with those who got a second dose at roughly 12 weeks. A total of approximately 240 trial participants underwent TCR sequencing, of whom nearly 210 received two doses of AZD1222 and about 25 received two doses of the MenACWY control vaccine. Enrollment into the trials was organized by age into subgroups of 18-55, 56-69 and 70-plus years, and those subgroups contained around 150, 28 and 57 TCR-sequenced participants, respectively. The full study reports these points: Conclusions about previously exposed vaccinees were limited because only six AZD1222 recipients were SARS-CoV-2 seropositive at baseline. Epitopes outside the regions mutated in the B.1.351 and B.1.1.7 variants were reportedly recognized by nearly half of the unique spike-specific TCRs. The 56-69-year group was small, and its depth increase did not reach significance, likely because of low power. No day 14 peak-response samples were available, so repertoires were characterized only after the peak T cell response. The whole spike protein was spanned by vaccine-associated CD4 TCRs, and dominant responses were seen in regions 160-218 and 743-854. Participants were mostly white British, with more females than males. The authors suggested clonal diversity may have been underestimated. A significant rise in spike-specific TCR breadth and depth was observed after two AZD1222 doses relative to day 0 and relative to MenACWY recipients.

The CDR3 regions of human TCRbeta chains were analyzed by immunosequencing. In the source study's methods: TCRs in the repertoires were compared against a reference library of SARS-CoV-2-specific TCRs that had been generated with the MIRA antigen-specificity platform. Breadth was defined as the fraction of unique TCRs that were SARS-CoV-2-associated. Depth was defined as the fraction of total T cells that were SARS-CoV-2-associated. Each spike-specific TCR was assigned to its reactive spike region and to a CD4 or CD8 class using the MIRA data. Log10-transformed breadth and depth values were compared by one-way ANOVA with Sidak's multiple comparisons tests. The table was pulled from immuneACCESS by TCRdb, which kept in-frame rearrangements only. Such tables lose some clones; where checked, under half of the loss comes from unresolved V genes, and the rest has no known cause. V, J and clone size are taken as reported in that table, and D and trimming were inferred from the DNA itself. Recorded for this sample are about 93,000 clones; about 87% of them occurred a single time. The top ten clonotypes cover roughly 15% of the sample.

Sample time point, as interpreted from the label and publication: baseline before first vaccination. The vaccinee samples were drawn from two UK trials, COV001 and COV002, one of which was a single-blind randomized controlled phase 2/3 trial testing AZD1222 (ChAdOx1 nCoV-19) in healthy adults. Trial participant PBMC samples were collected at day 0 and day 28 after the second dose for TCRbeta chain sequencing. The CDR3 measures 13 amino acids from cysteine to phenylalanine. Only the CDR3 DNA is retained, 39 bases long and in frame from the first base. The germline ends are 12 bases apart after V is trimmed by 10 bases and J by 0 bases. The germline V gene provides CDR1 MDHEN and CDR2 SYDVKM. In regard to this clone: Its binding antigen is unknown. It has no much larger one-base neighbor in the sample; base qualities were not kept.

The sequence came from an adult in good health. Recombination joined TRBV28 with TRBJ1-1; no D gene is confidently identified. The source material was peripheral blood, sampled on day 0 of AZD1222 vaccination. The nucleotide sequence reads TGTGCCACCTATCCCCATTTGAACACTGAAGCTTTCTTT. Its translation is CATYPHLNTEAFF.